This T cell receptor (beta chain) derives from a study of T cell changes during pregnancy in multiple sclerosis. TCRdb's copy holds only in-frame clones and misses some; the assay was immunoSEQ multiplex PCR. The table has more than 30,000 clones, approximately 90% seen once. The germline V gene encodes CDR1 SNHLY and CDR2 FYNNEI. The ends were cut back, 3 bases at V and 9 bases at J, with 5 bases in the middle. The length of the CDR3 is 11 residues. V and J are TRBV2 and TRBJ1-4; D uncertain. Specimen: CD4+ T cells from peripheral blood mononuclear cells, collected in the third trimester of pregnancy. This clonotype was obtained from a female donor in good health, enrolled as a control in a pregnancy study. The CDR3 sequence is CASSEAQKLFF. The DNA for the CDR3 is TGTGCCAGCAGTGAGGCCCAAAAACTGTTTTTT.